The 10 T cell receptor beta chains reported below all come from one sample, sequenced in a study of blood T cells in healthy people across ages. A sample-barcoded 5' primer and a J-beta primer mix were used in a second PCR of roughly 6 to 11 cycles. Each CDR3 protein gets one entry after TCRdb re-called the 5' RACE reads with MiXCR. Of 650,000 or so distinct CDR3 sequences in the sample, 52% are singletons; the top ten hold roughly 14%. Specimen: blood. These receptor sequences come from a woman over 75 in good health.

Worth noting for this clonotype: Sequence at one end of the junction differs from germline and may be a read error. V usage is TRBV5-1 and J usage is TRBJ2-1; D possibly corresponds to TRBD2 (6 bases). The CDR3 has 14 amino acids. Germline CDR1 SGHRS, CDR2 YFSETQ. In DNA, the CDR3 is TGCACCAGCAGCCTGGAGGGGCCCCACAATGAGCAGTTCTTC. Translating it yields CTSSLEGPHNEQFF.

The chain is built from TRBV12-3 or TRBV12-4 and TRBJ2-5; D ambiguous. The CDR3 sequence is 14 residues long. The ends were cut back, 3 bases at V and 11 bases at J, with 19 bases in the middle. CDR3 region: CASSFAQINNEQYF. The CDR3 nucleotides read TGTGCCAGCAGTTTTGCACAGATCAACAATGAGCAGTACTTC.

V gene TRBV27 combines with J gene TRBJ2-7, with a tentative D call TRBD2 (5 bases). V gave up 5 bases and J gave up 4 bases, with 12 bases separating them. The CDR3 extends over 13 amino acids. Germline V gene sequence: CDR1 MNHEY, CDR2 SMNVEV (reference sequence). CDR3 sequence (DNA): TGTGCCAGCAGTCCAGAGGGCGGTTACGAGCAGTACTTC. Amino acids: CASSPEGGYEQYF.

This clonotype was found a few times. The chain recombines TRBV20-1 with TRBJ2-5; tentative D call: TRBD1 (6 bases). The CDR3 runs 14 residues. Trimming pared 3 bases from V and 11 bases from J, leaving 22 bases between. Germline-derived CDR1 and CDR2 are DFQATT and SNEGSKA (reference sequence). CDR3 sequence reads: CSASGVPRGDEQYF. The CDR3, as DNA: TGCAGTGCTAGTGGGGTTCCCAGGGGAGATGAGCAGTACTTC.

The sample holds a few counts of this clonotype. This chain uses TRBV20-1 with TRBJ2-4; the D is unclear. The CDR3 contains 17 residues. Per germline, CDR1 DFQATT and CDR2 SNEGSKA (reference sequence). V was cut by 2 bases and J by 0 bases, with 17 bases left in between. CDR3 sequence (DNA): TGCAGTGCTAGACTGTTACCCAACACTTTAGCCAAAAACATTCAGTACTTC. Protein sequence: CSARLLPNTLAKNIQYF.

The chain has TRBV6-5 and TRBJ1-2; no clear D gene. Germline CDR1 reads MNHEY; CDR2 reads SVGAGI. CDR3 length: 12 residues. Trimming cost V 2 bases and J 8 bases, with 9 bases left between them. CDR3 amino acids: CASSYGEGGYTF. Written as DNA, the CDR3 is TGTGCCAGCAGTTACGGGGAAGGGGGCTACACCTTC.

The chain carries TRBV7-2 and TRBJ2-2; no clear D. CDR1 and CDR2 (germline): SGHTA, FQGNSA. V was pared by 1 base and J by 3 bases, with 6 bases between. The CDR3 contains 14 residues. Here the CDR3 DNA reads TGTGCCAGCAGCTTAGACTTATACACCGGGGAGCTGTTTTTT. Residues: CASSLDLYTGELFF.

The table lists this clonotype with many counts. J is TRBJ2-1 and V is TRBV7-9; D perhaps matches TRBD2 (5 bases). Trimming pared 0 bases from V and 5 bases from J, leaving 8 bases between. Germline-derived CDR1 and CDR2 are SEHNR and FQNEAQ (reference sequence). The CDR3 has 14 residues. The CDR3 DNA is TGTGCCAGCAGCTTAGCGCTGGGAGACAATGAGCAGTTCTTC. Encoded protein: CASSLALGDNEQFF.

V gene TRBV6-5 combines with J gene TRBJ2-3; 7 bases map to TRBD1. V dropped 6 bases and J dropped 4; count of bases not matched to a gene: 1. Germline-derived CDR1 and CDR2 are MNHEY and SVGAGI. This CDR3 region has 12 residues. The CDR3 sequence is CASRTGSDTQYF. The CDR3 DNA sequence: TGTGCCAGCAGGACAGGGTCAGATACGCAGTATTTT.

This sequence joins TRBV4-2 and TRBJ2-1, with unresolved D. CDR1 and CDR2 from the germline V gene are LGHNA and YNFKEQ. This CDR3 contains 16 residues. V was cut by 0 bases and J by 5 bases, with 14 bases left in between. The CDR3 nucleotides read TGTGCCAGCAGCCAAGATTGGAGCTATAAAAACAATGAGCAGTTCTTC. This codes for CASSQDWSYKNNEQFF.